This TCR beta chain was profiled in a study of T cells expressing NK-cell markers. Study-level background: According to the study, TCR beta repertoires originated from sorted CD3+CD56+NKG2C+, CD3+CD56+NKG2C- and CD3+CD56-NKG2C+ T cells.

Reprocessing the 5' RACE reads, TCRdb reports a single entry for every CDR3 protein and omits DNA. This sample's table has 200,000 to 300,000 distinct CDR3 sequences. This CDR3 spans 13 amino acids. The germline gives CDR1 SGDLS, CDR2 YYNGEE. This receptor was identified in a woman between 18 and 70 years old in good health. The material sequenced was blood T cells: a sorted CD56 or NKG2C T cell subset, CD4+ or CD8+ T cells, or bulk PBMC T cells (not recorded which). This chain uses TRBV9 with TRBJ2-3. Here the CDR3 reads CASSVGRTDTQYF.